This T cell receptor (beta chain) came from a study of cytomegalovirus exposure and HLA in healthy donors. Whole-study findings and limits: A reported reduction in N-insertions relative to the roughly 710-donor mean was seen in an Asian-associated ancestry cluster in a later analysis.

A remark on this clone: Its cognate antigen is unknown.

Amplification used 60 Vbeta primers and 13 Jbeta primers. Measured with immunoSEQ multiplex PCR; TCRdb has only the in-frame clones, and not every one. Among approximately 100,000 clones, roughly 86% were seen once, and the ten largest hold 9.2%. The sequenced material came from PBMCs. This receptor was obtained from a man aged 25-45 years in good health and CMV-seropositive.

CDR3 sequence (DNA): TGTGCCAGCAGCCTTTCTCTGGGGACAGACACAGATACGCAGTATTTT. It specifies CASSLSLGTDTDTQYF. The rearrangement uses TRBV27 and TRBJ2-3; 7 nucleotides agree with TRBD1. The V segment lost 6 bases and the J segment 2 bases; nucleotides outside the gene matches: 11. The CDR3 runs to 16 residues. The germline gives CDR1 MNHEY, CDR2 SMNVEV (reference sequence).